The 11 T cell receptor beta chains below all came from one sample that was sequenced in a study of graft-versus-host responses after intestinal transplantation. Antigens for these TCRs are unknown. Assay: immunoSEQ multiplex PCR; the TCRdb copy retains only in-frame clones and omits some. This table has over 75,000 clones, 80% to 90% appearing once. The starting material was unstimulated CD8+ T cells sorted from spleen or lymph node cells, obtained before transplant. The receptors shown here come from a human donor who was the organ donor for an intestinal transplant.

The chain combines TRBV14 with TRBJ2-7; D is undetermined. The germline gives CDR1 SGHDN, CDR2 FVKESK. The CDR3 is 14 amino acids. V was pared by 6 bases and J by 0 bases, with 12 bases between. The CDR3 DNA sequence: TGTGCCAGCAGTGCGACGGAGAGCTCCTACGAGCAGTACTTC. Translating it yields CASSATESSYEQYF.

This clone was recorded a few times. The V and J genes are TRBV5-1 and TRBJ1-1; unclear D gene. Germline V gene sequence: CDR1 SGHRS, CDR2 YFSETQ. This CDR3 spans 14 amino acids. The V end lost 2 bases, the J end lost 2 bases, and 10 bases lay between the germline ends. The CDR3 protein is CASSFSTFNTEAFF. The CDR3 region has the DNA TGCGCCAGCAGCTTCTCGACATTTAACACTGAAGCTTTCTTT.

The chain couples TRBV27 to TRBJ2-7; D might be TRBD2 (5 bases). Germline CDR1 reads MNHEY; CDR2 reads SMNVEV (reference sequence). This CDR3 has 14 amino acids. The germline V and J ends were trimmed by 5 bases and 3 bases, with 14 bases remaining between them. The CDR3 DNA sequence: TGTGCCAGCAGTGCTAGCCTAGCTTTCTACGAGCAGTACTTC. Encoded protein: CASSASLAFYEQYF.

This chain connects TRBV14 to TRBJ1-1; D gene uncertain. The CDR3 is 15 amino acids. Germline-derived CDR1 and CDR2 are SGHDN and FVKESK. The V end lost 0 bases, the J end lost 4 bases, and 12 bases lay between the germline ends. CDR3: CASSQDGLWATEAFF. The CDR3 DNA follows: TGTGCCAGCAGCCAAGATGGGTTGTGGGCCACTGAAGCTTTCTTT.

J is TRBJ1-1 and V is TRBV11-2; D remains unclear. Trimming shortened V by 1 base and J by 6 bases, and 3 bases separated the two germline ends. CDR3 length equals 11 residues. CDR1 is SGHAT, CDR2 FQNNGV, per germline. CDR3 sequence: CASSLGAEAFF. The CDR3 DNA sequence: TGTGCCAGCAGCTTAGGGGCTGAAGCTTTCTTT.

Remarks on this clone: One junction end disagrees with the germline gene, perhaps due to a read error. Other DNA variants within this sample encode the same CDR3. The rearrangement joins TRBV7-9 to TRBJ2-3, with 7 bases aligning to TRBD2. The CDR3 runs 14 residues. Per the germline V gene, CDR1 is SEHNR and CDR2 is FQNEAQ (reference sequence). CDR3 DNA: TGCGCCAGCAGCGTACTGAGCGGGGATGATACGCAGTATTTT. It translates to CASSVLSGDDTQYF.

This chain joins TRBV7-8 and TRBJ1-6, with a tentative D call TRBD1 (5 bases). The CDR3 runs 15 residues. Germline V gene lookup returns CDR1 SGHVS and CDR2 FQNEAQ. V lost 3 bases and J lost 2, with 8 bases in between. This CDR3 reads CASSLGGPYNSPLHF. DNA of the CDR3: TGTGCCAGCAGCTTGGGGGGTCCCTATAATTCACCCCTCCACTTT.

The genes are TRBV5-1 and TRBJ1-2; tentatively, D is TRBD1 (6 bases). The ends were cut back, 6 bases at V and 4 bases at J, with 19 bases in the middle. The CDR3 extends over 15 amino acids. CDR1 and CDR2 (germline): SGHRS, YFSETQ. In nucleotides, the CDR3 is TGCGCCAGCACCCTAGGCGGACTCAGGGGCTATGGCTACACCTTC. It translates to CASTLGGLRGYGYTF.

The chain links TRBV15 to TRBJ2-7, with 7 bases that match TRBD2. The CDR3 consists of 14 residues. Losses at the gene ends were 9 bases for V and 4 bases for J; bases not matched to a gene: 12. Germline V gives CDR1 LNHNV, CDR2 YYDKDF (reference sequence). This chain's CDR3 is CATAAGRKGYEQYF. DNA of the CDR3: TGTGCCACTGCAGCGGGGCGCAAAGGTTACGAGCAGTACTTC.

This sequence joins TRBV11-2 and TRBJ2-7; D gene uncertain. V was trimmed by 5 bases and J by 2 bases, leaving 13 bases between them. The CDR3 covers 14 residues. From germline, CDR1 is SGHAT and CDR2 FQNNGV. The CDR3 nucleotides are TGTGCCAGCAGCGCTCGGCAAACCCCCTACGAGCAGTACTTC. This encodes CASSARQTPYEQYF.

This chain joins TRBV6-5 and TRBJ1-1, with D unresolved. Per the germline V gene, CDR1 is MNHEY and CDR2 is SVGAGI. V was cut by 7 bases and J by 7 bases, with 7 bases left in between. CDR3 length: 10 residues. The CDR3 is CASKEVEAFF. The CDR3 nucleotides read TGTGCCAGCAAGGAGGTTGAAGCTTTCTTT.